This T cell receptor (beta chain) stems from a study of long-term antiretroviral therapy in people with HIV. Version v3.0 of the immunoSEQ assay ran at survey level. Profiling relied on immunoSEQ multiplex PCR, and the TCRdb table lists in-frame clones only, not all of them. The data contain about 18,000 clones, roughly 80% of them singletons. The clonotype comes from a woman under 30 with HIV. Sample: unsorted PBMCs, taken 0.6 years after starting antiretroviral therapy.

For the CDR3, the DNA is TGCGCCAGCAGCCAAGACAGGTGGACAGGGTCCACTGAAGCTTTCTTT. Translated, it gives CASSQDRWTGSTEAFF. The chain combines TRBV4-3 with TRBJ1-1; 8 bases agree with TRBD1. The CDR3 contains 16 residues. CDR1 and CDR2 (germline): LGHNA, YSLEER. V shed 0 bases, J shed 4 bases, and the junction held 7 bases outside the gene matches.